Given below is one T cell receptor (beta chain) in context. Its matching antigen is unknown. The PCR used 60 Vbeta and 13 Jbeta primers. Assay: immunoSEQ multiplex PCR; the TCRdb copy retains only in-frame clones and omits some. The table has some 150,000 clones, around four fifths seen once. This sample is part of a study of cytomegalovirus exposure and HLA in healthy donors. Whole-study findings and limits: CMV serostatus stood as the only immune exposure information on hand. The later analysis indicated that the majority of CMV-associated TCR beta chains appeared HLA-restricted.

The CDR3 sequence is 15 residues long. Germline V gene lookup returns CDR1 KGHSH and CDR2 LQKENI. The V gene end was trimmed by 0 bases and the J gene end by 5 bases; junction bases not matched to a gene: 5. Each donor's status was that of a healthy bone marrow donor. The source of this sequence is a man between 35 and 55 years old in good health and CMV-seronegative. The J gene is TRBJ2-5, the V gene TRBV18; TRBD2 matches 8 bases. Sequenced sample: PBMCs. CDR3: CASSPPSGAGETQYF. CDR3 coding DNA: TGTGCCAGCTCACCACCTAGCGGGGCTGGGGAGACCCAGTACTTC.